This paragraph covers one TCR beta chain sequence. Its specificity is unknown. This specimen comes from a study of radiotherapy plus CTLA-4 blockade in lung cancer. Study as a whole: Of the patients, over 15% showed objective responses and around 34% attained disease control. Whole-study results and caveats: Radiotherapy plus ipilimumab was followed by expansion in blood of tumor-derived TCR clones.

Chemo-refractory metastatic non-small-cell lung cancer patients were treated with focal radiation plus CTLA-4 blockade with ipilimumab. Sequencing used immunoSEQ multiplex PCR; TCRdb keeps in-frame clones, though not all of them. This table has more than 30,000 clones, approximately 78% appearing once. The V segment lost 6 bases and the J segment 0 bases; nucleotides outside the gene matches: 17. The CDR3 is made up of 20 amino acids. The germline gives CDR1 LNHDA, CDR2 SQIVND (reference sequence). This chain connects TRBV19 to TRBJ2-6, with TRBD1 matching over 7 bases. The clonotype comes from a human donor with non-small cell lung cancer that progressed on radiotherapy plus ipilimumab. Sample: peripheral blood, taken from a patient treated with radiotherapy plus ipilimumab. The CDR3 DNA sequence: TGTGCCAGTAGCCCAACCTGGACAGGCGGTGGGAACTCTGGGGCCAACGTCCTGACTTTC. As protein: CASSPTWTGGGNSGANVLTF.